The 7 T cell receptor beta chains given below trace back to one sample, sequenced in a study of identical twins. MiXCR, run by TCRdb on the 5' RACE reads, gives a single entry per CDR3 protein. The top ten hold about 0.91% of the sample, which has about 520,000 distinct CDR3 sequences, about 20% seen once. These data also featured in a second study, about T cells expressing NK-cell markers.

The sequencing input was CD4+ T cells sorted from blood. These receptor sequences come from a woman younger than 35 in good health.

The V and J genes are TRBV20-1 and TRBJ1-5; perhaps TRBD1 as D (5 bases). CDR1 DFQATT and CDR2 SNEGSKA come from the germline V gene (reference sequence). The CDR3 contains 10 residues. V was trimmed by 7 bases and J by 6 bases, leaving 7 bases between them. CDR3 in DNA: TGCAGTGTCGGGACTCAGCCCCAGCATTTT. Protein: CSVGTQPQHF.

This sequence joins TRBV5-5 and TRBJ1-6; 7 positions match TRBD1. Losses at the gene ends were 2 bases for V and 10 bases for J; bases not matched to a gene: 6. Germline CDR1 SGHKS, CDR2 YYEKEE (reference sequence). The length of the CDR3 is 14 residues. CDR3 residues: CASSLDRAVSPLHF. DNA for the CDR3: TGTGCCAGCAGCTTAGACAGGGCTGTATCACCCCTCCACTTT.

There are a few counts of this clonotype. The rearrangement joins TRBV20-1 to TRBJ2-7; D is possibly TRBD2 (5 bases). Between the trimmed V and J ends, which lost 1 base and 2 bases, there was a span of 15 bases. This CDR3 is 15 amino acids long. The germline V gene encodes CDR1 DFQATT and CDR2 SNEGSKA (reference sequence). CDR3 protein: CSARVQARGTYEQYF. The CDR3, as DNA: TGCAGTGCTAGAGTCCAGGCTCGAGGGACCTACGAGCAGTACTTC.

This clonotype was recorded a few times. The rearrangement uses TRBV20-1 and TRBJ2-1; 10 nucleotides line up with TRBD2. V lost 3 bases to trimming and J lost 7 bases; unmatched junction nucleotides: 12. The CDR3 loop spans 16 amino acids. Per germline, CDR1 DFQATT and CDR2 SNEGSKA (reference sequence). The chain's CDR3 is CSASLPSGRAGNEQFF. The CDR3 DNA follows: TGCAGTGCTAGTCTTCCAAGCGGGAGGGCGGGGAATGAGCAGTTCTTC.

This clonotype was found a few times. This chain joins TRBV20-1 and TRBJ1-1; D perhaps matches TRBD1 (6 bases). The CDR3 has 16 amino acids. The V end lost 0 bases, the J end lost 6 bases, and 20 bases lay between the germline ends. Germline-derived CDR1 and CDR2 are DFQATT and SNEGSKA (reference sequence). The CDR3 here is CSARDRRLGTKAEAFF. DNA of the CDR3: TGCAGTGCTAGAGATCGTAGGTTAGGGACAAAGGCTGAAGCTTTCTTT.

The chain couples TRBV15 to TRBJ2-6, with D hard to call. The germline CDR1 and CDR2 sequences are LNHNV and YYDKDF (reference sequence). CDR3 length: 16 amino acids. The germline V and J ends were trimmed by 3 bases and 0 bases, with 9 bases remaining between them. The CDR3 here is CATSRTLSSGANVLTF. DNA for the CDR3: TGTGCCACCAGCAGGACACTGAGCTCTGGGGCCAACGTCCTGACTTTC.

In its sample, this clonotype was seen many times. The rearrangement uses TRBV5-5 and TRBJ2-7, with 7 bases aligning to TRBD2. Per germline, CDR1 SGHKS and CDR2 YYEKEE (reference sequence). Germline trimming cut 5 bases from V and 3 bases from J; bases unmatched to any gene: 5. The length of the CDR3 is 13 residues. CDR3 DNA: TGTGCCAGCAGTCCCAGCGGGAACTACGAGCAGTACTTC. It yields the protein CASSPSGNYEQYF.